The source of this TCR beta chain is a study of cytomegalovirus exposure and HLA in healthy donors. Study-wide context: In an early release, HLA-typed donors contributed approximately 82 million unique TCR sequences. Notes on the study in general: A later analysis linked a missense variant in DCLRE1C to the trimming of TCR beta V and J genes. The study had only CMV serostatus as immune exposure information.

PCR amplification relied on 60 Vbeta primers (plus 13 Jbeta primers). Sequencing used immunoSEQ multiplex PCR; TCRdb keeps in-frame clones, though not all of them. The sample yields 55,000 to 65,000 clones, roughly 84% seen once. On this clone itself: The antigen remains unidentified.

V lost 0 bases and J lost 1, with 9 bases in between. Germline values: CDR1 MNHNY, CDR2 SVGAGI (reference sequence). The CDR3 runs 15 residues. This receptor was obtained from a human donor in good health. V gene TRBV6-6 combines with J gene TRBJ1-1, with D perhaps TRBD1 (5 bases). The sequencing input was PBMCs. CDR3 sequence reads: CASSYSTAQNTEAFF. CDR3 DNA: TGTGCCAGCAGTTACTCGACAGCTCAGAACACTGAAGCTTTCTTT.